This TCR beta chain was identified during a study of T cells after yellow fever vaccination. TCRdb processed the 5' RACE reads anew with MiXCR; each CDR3 protein has one entry. Among some 560,000 distinct CDR3 sequences listed, roughly a sixth were seen once. In the case of this clonotype: Its antigen is still unknown.

Study-wide results and limits: Most clones from primary vaccination were detected again post-booster (around 95% CD4, 88% CD8). Any FACS-sorted repertoire could hold abundant clonotypes that contaminate it from the bulk population. CD4 and CD8 compartments shared a small share of clonotypes.

Germline-derived CDR1 and CDR2 are SGHTS and YDEGEE. Trimming took 1 base from V and 6 from J, leaving 11 bases between them. CDR3 length equals 13 residues. The sequence was collected from a man between 18 and 29 years old who received the YFV17D yellow fever vaccine. This chain links TRBV5-8 with TRBJ2-7; maybe TRBD1 (5 bases). Source: PBMCs, taken 4 to 5 days after the first yellow fever vaccination. CDR3 residues: CASSLFLGAEQYV. CDR3 nucleotide sequence: TGTGCCAGCAGCTTGTTTCTAGGGGCCGAGCAGTACGTC.